This paragraph covers one T cell receptor beta chain sequence. The sample belongs to a study of blood T cell repertoires in COVID-19. Whole-study context: Spain, Italy and the United States supplied samples that represented acute and convalescent COVID-19.

Germline-derived CDR1 and CDR2 are SNHLY and FYNNEI. The CDR3 spans 14 residues. With 6 bases clipped from V and 0 bases from J, the junction kept 4 bases outside the gene matches. In the source study's methods: Amplification from reference gene primers served as the basis for estimated nucleated cell counts. Using immunoSEQ multiplex PCR, the repertoire was profiled, and TCRdb retains in-frame clones only, with some absent. V, J and clone size are those of that table, while D and trimming were read from the DNA. This table holds about 280,000 clones, approximately 85% found once. Sequenced: peripheral blood. The chain carries TRBV2 and TRBJ2-5; 7 positions agree with TRBD2. The receptor comes from a man aged 45-65 years with active or convalescent COVID-19. CDR3 protein: CASSPGGNQETQYF. The CDR3 coding sequence is TGTGCCAGCAGCCCCGGGGGGAACCAAGAGACCCAGTACTTC.